The text below deals with one T cell receptor (beta chain). Its specificity is not known. Germline V gene sequence: CDR1 SEHNR, CDR2 FQNEAQ (reference sequence). With 4 bases clipped from V and 7 bases from J, the junction kept 5 bases outside the gene matches. This CDR3 has 16 amino acids. The data derive from a study of early T cells in non-severe SARS-CoV-2 infection. Looking at the study overall: Investigators sequenced bulk RNA drawn from unsorted whole blood, and chains remained unpaired.

In the library, individual cDNA molecules carried attached unique molecular identifiers. Using its own MiXCR run on the 5' RACE reads, TCRdb lists one record per CDR3 protein. The table records tens of thousands of distinct CDR3 sequences, roughly 6% of them present only once. Whole-study results and caveats: Anti-spike CD8 responses were favored by VDJdb matching, which missed private and CD4 specificities.

Sequencing was carried out using whole blood. The source is an adult who was a healthcare worker with PCR-confirmed SARS-CoV-2 infection or an uninfected control (not recorded which). This chain uses TRBV7-9 with TRBJ2-1; 15 bases align to TRBD2. The CDR3 region is CASSSAGLAGGNEQFF. CDR3 in DNA: TGTGCCAGCAGCTCGGCGGGACTAGCGGGAGGTAATGAGCAGTTCTTC.